What follows are 17 T cell receptor beta chains derived from one specimen sequenced in a study of shared clonotypes between healthy human individuals. Using immunoSEQ multiplex PCR, the repertoire was profiled, and TCRdb retains in-frame clones only, with some absent. Here the sample spans around 700,000 clones, roughly 70% being singletons. Specimen: memory CD4+ T cells sorted from blood. Stated subset: CD45RA-negative fraction. These receptors all stem from a woman under 40 in good health.

The chain recombines TRBV6-6 with TRBJ2-7; a possible D gene is TRBD1 (6 bases). The CDR3 is made up of 14 amino acids. Trimming shortened V by 5 bases and J by 4 bases, and 15 bases separated the two germline ends. The V gene's germline CDR1 is MNHNY and CDR2 SVGAGI (reference sequence). CDR3 nucleotides: TGTGCCAGCAGTCAACAGGGTCAAGCTTACGAGCAGTACTTC. Translation: CASSQQGQAYEQYF.

This clone has a handful of counts. The chain links TRBV19 to TRBJ1-5; 10 bases match TRBD1. This CDR3 spans 15 amino acids. Germline CDR1 LNHDA, CDR2 SQIVND (reference sequence). With V trimmed by 5 bases and J by 3 bases, 4 bases remained unmatched. The CDR3 here is CASSVTGGTNQPQHF. CDR3 sequence (DNA): TGTGCCAGTAGTGTGACAGGGGGCACCAATCAGCCCCAGCATTTT.

For this clone: Other nucleotide sequences from this sample produce the same CDR3. The chain is built from TRBV12-5 and TRBJ2-2; 7 nucleotides agree with TRBD2. Unmatched junction bases numbered 4, after V lost 0 bases and J lost 3 bases. The CDR3 runs to 16 residues. Germline CDR1 is LGHNT and CDR2 is FRNRAP. CDR3 amino acids: CASGLVVAGDTGELFF. The CDR3 region has the DNA TGTGCTAGTGGTTTGGTAGTGGCGGGAGACACCGGGGAGCTGTTTTTT.

The chain carries TRBV19 and TRBJ2-1, with 9 nucleotides matching TRBD2. The CDR3 sequence is 14 residues long. CDR1 LNHDA and CDR2 SQIVND come from the germline V gene (reference sequence). J was trimmed by 4 bases and V by 5 bases; bases with no gene match: 3. CDR3 protein: CASSRSGGYNEQFF. The DNA for the CDR3 is TGTGCCAGTAGTCGAAGCGGGGGGTACAATGAGCAGTTCTTC.

Note on this clone: Other DNA sequences from this sample encode an identical CDR3 as well. This chain uses TRBV4-1 with TRBJ2-7; D ambiguous. The CDR3 loop spans 14 amino acids. V gave up 1 base and J gave up 3 bases, with 10 bases separating them. Germline V gene lookup returns CDR1 MGHRA and CDR2 YSYEKL. The DNA for the CDR3 is TGCGCCAGCAGCCAAGCTCATCGTGGCTACGAGCAGTACTTC. This encodes CASSQAHRGYEQYF.

The genes are TRBV12-5 and TRBJ2-1, with a weak D call TRBD2 (6 bases). CDR1 is LGHNT, CDR2 FRNRAP, per germline. The V end was cut by 0 bases, the J end by 8 bases, with 32 bases between. There are 21 residues in the CDR3. This chain's CDR3 is CASGLVLGAPKVGGPVYEQFF. The DNA of the CDR3 is TGTGCTAGTGGTTTGGTACTTGGAGCGCCTAAGGTCGGAGGGCCTGTCTATGAGCAGTTCTTC.

This clone was picked up a small number of times. The same CDR3 also results from other DNA sequences found in this sample. The gene calls are TRBV5-1 and TRBJ2-1; a possible D gene is TRBD2 (5 bases). This CDR3 contains 15 residues. The germline CDR1 and CDR2 sequences are SGHRS and YFSETQ. The germline V and J ends were trimmed by 4 bases and 1 base, with 12 bases remaining between them. The CDR3 DNA sequence: TGCGCCAGCAGCCAGGACTCCTCTTCCTACAATGAGCAGTTCTTC. It codes for CASSQDSSSYNEQFF.

The chain joins TRBV6-1 to TRBJ1-3; the D is unclear. The CDR3 length is 16 residues. V dropped 3 bases and J dropped 1 base, with 13 bases sitting between them. Germline CDR1 and CDR2: MNHNS and SASEGT. The CDR3 sequence: CASSESVSRSGNTIYF. CDR3 bases: TGTGCCAGCAGTGAGTCCGTTTCTCGATCTGGAAACACCATATATTTT.

A single count supports this clone. This chain connects TRBV18 to TRBJ1-1; D perhaps matches TRBD1 (5 bases). There are 16 residues in the CDR3. With 3 bases removed from V and 0 bases from J, the gap between germline ends came to 14 bases. Per germline, CDR1 KGHSH and CDR2 LQKENI. The CDR3: CASSPRQSGLNTEAFF. CDR3 sequence (DNA): TGTGCCAGCTCACCCCGACAGTCGGGTCTGAACACTGAAGCTTTCTTT.

V gene TRBV5-1 combines with J gene TRBJ2-1, with TRBD2 matching 10 bases. Germline loops: CDR1 SGHRS, CDR2 YFSETQ. The CDR3 is made up of 18 amino acids. Unmatched junction bases numbered 6, after V lost 0 bases and J lost 0 bases. CDR3 sequence (DNA): TGCGCCAGCAGCTTGGACCTAGCGGGAGTGGGCTCCTACAATGAGCAGTTCTTC. This codes for CASSLDLAGVGSYNEQFF.

The chain employs TRBV18 and TRBJ1-1; TRBD1 matches 7 bases. CDR3 length equals 16 residues. The V and J ends lost 3 bases and 5 bases, in that order; junction bases with no gene match: 12. Germline V gene sequence: CDR1 KGHSH, CDR2 LQKENI. Here the CDR3 reads CASSPGGQGEETEAFF. The DNA of the CDR3 is TGTGCCAGCTCACCCGGGGGGCAGGGGGAAGAAACTGAAGCTTTCTTT.

The chain links TRBV7-9 to TRBJ2-7; D unclear. This CDR3 has 12 residues. Germline-derived CDR1 and CDR2 are SEHNR and FQNEAQ (reference sequence). The V end was cut by 1 base, the J end by 4 bases, with 5 bases between. CDR3 residues: CASSLVTYEQYF. CDR3 nucleotide sequence: TGTGCCAGCAGCTTAGTAACGTACGAGCAGTACTTC.

V is TRBV18 and J is TRBJ1-1, with 8 bases that match TRBD1. The CDR3 has 17 amino acids. CDR1 KGHSH and CDR2 LQKENI come from the germline V gene. The J segment lost 1 base and the V segment lost 5 bases, leaving 12 bases of the junction unmatched. CDR3 nucleotide sequence: TGTGCCAGCTCAATTAACAGCCGGACAGGGCAGAACACTGAAGCTTTCTTT. It specifies CASSINSRTGQNTEAFF.

The rearrangement joins TRBV28 to TRBJ2-7; D gene unclear. Germline V gene lookup returns CDR1 MDHEN and CDR2 SYDVKM. The CDR3 loop spans 17 amino acids. The germline V and J ends were trimmed by 1 base and 2 bases, with 18 bases remaining between them. Here the CDR3 reads CASSLSYSRPRTYEQYF. DNA for the CDR3: TGTGCCAGCAGTTTATCGTACTCCCGACCCCGCACCTACGAGCAGTACTTC. The whole variable domain, filled in from reference TRBV28 and TRBJ2-7, reads DVKVTQSSRYLVKRTGEKVFLECVQDMDHENMFWYRQDPGLGLRLIYFSYDVKMKEKGDIPEGYSVSREKKERFSLILESASTNQTSMYLCASSLSYSRPRTYEQYFGPGTRLTVT.

The gene calls are TRBV4-2 and TRBJ2-7, with D unclear. Looked up from germline, CDR1 is LGHNA and CDR2 is YNFKEQ. CDR3 length: 17 amino acids. Between the trimmed V and J ends, which lost 1 base and 0 bases, there was a span of 16 bases. CDR3 amino acids: CASSQGFMTSSSYEQYF. As DNA, the CDR3 is TGTGCCAGCAGCCAAGGGTTCATGACTTCTAGCTCCTACGAGCAGTACTTC.

The chain combines TRBV7-9 with TRBJ2-2; D unresolved. Trimming took 2 bases from V and 4 from J, leaving 5 bases between them. The CDR3 has 13 amino acids. Looked up from germline, CDR1 is SEHNR and CDR2 is FQNEAQ (reference sequence). The CDR3: CASSLLVTGELFF. CDR3 DNA sequence: TGTGCCAGCAGCTTACTAGTCACCGGGGAGCTGTTTTTT.

The chain combines TRBV20-1 with TRBJ2-7; D gene ambiguous. Between the trimmed V and J ends, which lost 3 bases and 6 bases, there was a span of 6 bases. This CDR3 contains 10 residues. Per germline, CDR1 DFQATT and CDR2 SNEGSKA (reference sequence). CDR3 nucleotide sequence: TGCAGTGCTAGCAGTTTCGAGCAGTACTTC. Translation gives CSASSFEQYF.